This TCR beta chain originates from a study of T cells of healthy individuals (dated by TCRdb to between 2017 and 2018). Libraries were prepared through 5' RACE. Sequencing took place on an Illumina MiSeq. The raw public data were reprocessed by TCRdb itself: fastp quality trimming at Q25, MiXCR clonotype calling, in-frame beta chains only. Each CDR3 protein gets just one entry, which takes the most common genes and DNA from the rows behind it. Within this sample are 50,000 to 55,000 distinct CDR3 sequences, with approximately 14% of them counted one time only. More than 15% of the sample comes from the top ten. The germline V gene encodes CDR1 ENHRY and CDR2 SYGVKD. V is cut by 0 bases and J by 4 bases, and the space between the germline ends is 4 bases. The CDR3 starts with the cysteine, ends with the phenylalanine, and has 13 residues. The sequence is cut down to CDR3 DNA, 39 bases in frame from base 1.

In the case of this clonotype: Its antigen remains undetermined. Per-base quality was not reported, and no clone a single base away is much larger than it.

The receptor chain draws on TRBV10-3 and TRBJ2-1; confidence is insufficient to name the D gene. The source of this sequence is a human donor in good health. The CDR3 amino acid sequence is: CAISESQYNEQFF. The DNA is TGTGCCATCAGTGAGTCACAGTACAATGAGCAGTTCTTC.